Here is one T cell receptor (beta chain) with its context. This record comes from a study of human T cells and chemical hapten exposure. Described time point: patch test 2, 6 weeks after DPC sensitization. The treatment: therapeutic diphenylcyclopropenone sensitization with weekly scalp DPC. Participating donors were patients with alopecia, aged 18 to 70 years, considered appropriate candidates for DPC. Unfractionated whole blood yielded the extracted total RNA. Unique molecular identifiers were affixed to discrete cDNA molecules within the library. TCRdb re-derived calls from the RACE reads in MiXCR, one entry per CDR3 protein. The repertoire consists of fewer than 100,000 distinct CDR3 sequences, with 9% to 9.5% occurring once and the leading ten covering just over 2%. This clonotype was obtained from a woman aged 40 to 50 with alopecia areata. Some clones in this sample may be carry-over from other donors' samples. Sequenced material: whole blood, taken in connection with sensitization to the hapten diphenylcyclopropenone (DPC).

CDR3 amino acids: CASKRDSTYEQYF. CDR3 in DNA: TGTGCCAGCAAGCGGGACAGCACCTACGAGCAGTACTTC. This chain joins TRBV6-2 or TRBV6-3 and TRBJ2-7; the D gene could be TRBD1 or TRBD2 (7 bases each). Trimming removed 7 bases from V and 2 bases from J, with 12 bases in between. Germline lookup yields CDR1 MNHEY and CDR2 SVGEGT. The length of the CDR3 is 13 residues.